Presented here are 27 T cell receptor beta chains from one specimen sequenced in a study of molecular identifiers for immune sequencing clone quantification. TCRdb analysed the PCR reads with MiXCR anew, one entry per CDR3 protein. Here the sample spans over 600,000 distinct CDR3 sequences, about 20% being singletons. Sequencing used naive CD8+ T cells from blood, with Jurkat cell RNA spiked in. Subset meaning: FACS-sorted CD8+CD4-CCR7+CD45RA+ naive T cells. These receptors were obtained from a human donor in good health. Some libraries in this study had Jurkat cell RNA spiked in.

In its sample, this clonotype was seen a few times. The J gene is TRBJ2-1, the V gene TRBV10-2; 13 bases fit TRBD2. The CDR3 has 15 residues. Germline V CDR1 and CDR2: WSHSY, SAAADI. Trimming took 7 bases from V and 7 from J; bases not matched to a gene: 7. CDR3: CASTGLAGEVNEQFF. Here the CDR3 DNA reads TGCGCCAGCACCGGACTAGCGGGGGAAGTTAATGAGCAGTTCTTC.

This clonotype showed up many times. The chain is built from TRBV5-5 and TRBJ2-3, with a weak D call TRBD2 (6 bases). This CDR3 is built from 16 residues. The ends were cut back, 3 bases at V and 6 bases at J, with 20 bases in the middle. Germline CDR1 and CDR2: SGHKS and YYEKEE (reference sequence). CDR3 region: CASSSPGGVAADTQYF. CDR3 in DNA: TGTGCCAGCAGCTCGCCCGGAGGGGTAGCGGCGGATACGCAGTATTTT.

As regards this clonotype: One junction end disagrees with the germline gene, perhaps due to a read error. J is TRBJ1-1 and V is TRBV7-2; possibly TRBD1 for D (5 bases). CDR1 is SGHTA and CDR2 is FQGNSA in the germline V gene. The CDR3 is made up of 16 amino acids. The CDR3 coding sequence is TGTGTCAGCAGCTTACGACGGGTGGGGCGGAACACTGAAGCTTTCTTT. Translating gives CVSSLRRVGRNTEAFF.

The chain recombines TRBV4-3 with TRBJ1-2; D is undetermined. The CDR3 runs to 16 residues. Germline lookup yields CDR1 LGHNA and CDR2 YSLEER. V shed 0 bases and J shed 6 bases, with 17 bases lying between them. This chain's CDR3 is CASSQDDSSVSHGYTF. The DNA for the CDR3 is TGCGCCAGCAGCCAAGATGATTCGTCAGTTAGCCATGGCTACACCTTC.

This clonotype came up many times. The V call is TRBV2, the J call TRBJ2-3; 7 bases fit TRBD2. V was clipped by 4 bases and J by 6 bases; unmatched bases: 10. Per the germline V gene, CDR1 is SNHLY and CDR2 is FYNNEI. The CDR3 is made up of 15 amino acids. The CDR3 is CASSVSSGRLDTQYF. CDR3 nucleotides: TGTGCCAGCAGTGTGAGTAGCGGGCGCTTGGATACGCAGTATTTT.

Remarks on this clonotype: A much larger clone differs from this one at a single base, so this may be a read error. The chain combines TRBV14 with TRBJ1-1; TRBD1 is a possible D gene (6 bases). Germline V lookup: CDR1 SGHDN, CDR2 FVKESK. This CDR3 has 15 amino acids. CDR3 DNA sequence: TGTGCCAGCAGCCGAGGCCCAGGGGTTAACACTAAAGCTTTCTTT. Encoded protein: CASSRGPGVNTKAFF. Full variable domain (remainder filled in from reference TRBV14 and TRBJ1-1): EAGVTQFPSHSVIEKGQTVTLRCDPISGHDNLYWYRRVMGKEIKFLLHFVKESKQDESGMPNNRFLAERTGGTYSTLKVQPAELEDSGVYFCASSRGPGVNTKAFFGQGTRLTVV.

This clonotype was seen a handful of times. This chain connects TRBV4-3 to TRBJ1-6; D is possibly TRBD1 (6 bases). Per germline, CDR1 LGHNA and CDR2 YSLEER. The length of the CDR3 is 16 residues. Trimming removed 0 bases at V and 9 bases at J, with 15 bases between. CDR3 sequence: CASSQEGTGGLSPLHF. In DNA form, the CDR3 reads TGCGCCAGCAGCCAAGAGGGGACGGGGGGCCTTTCACCCCTCCACTTT.

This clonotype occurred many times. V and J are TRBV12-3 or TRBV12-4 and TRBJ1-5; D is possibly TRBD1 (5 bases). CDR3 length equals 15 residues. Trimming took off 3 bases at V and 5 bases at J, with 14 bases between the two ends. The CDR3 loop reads CASSFGGELDQPQHF. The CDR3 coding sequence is TGTGCCAGCAGTTTTGGAGGGGAGCTGGATCAGCCCCAGCATTTT.

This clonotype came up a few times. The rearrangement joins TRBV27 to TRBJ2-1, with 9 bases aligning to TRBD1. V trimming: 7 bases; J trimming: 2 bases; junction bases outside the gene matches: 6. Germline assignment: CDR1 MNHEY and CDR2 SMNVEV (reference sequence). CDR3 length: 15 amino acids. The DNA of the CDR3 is TGTGCCAGCAAACCAACAGGGGGCGCCTACAATGAGCAGTTCTTC. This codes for CASKPTGGAYNEQFF.

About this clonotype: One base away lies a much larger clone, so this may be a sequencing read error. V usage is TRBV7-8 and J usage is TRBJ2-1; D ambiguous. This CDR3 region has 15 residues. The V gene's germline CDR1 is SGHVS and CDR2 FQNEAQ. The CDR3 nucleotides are TGTGCCAGCTGCTTAGAGCCTAACTCCTACAATGAGCAGTTCTTC. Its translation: CASCLEPNSYNEQFF.

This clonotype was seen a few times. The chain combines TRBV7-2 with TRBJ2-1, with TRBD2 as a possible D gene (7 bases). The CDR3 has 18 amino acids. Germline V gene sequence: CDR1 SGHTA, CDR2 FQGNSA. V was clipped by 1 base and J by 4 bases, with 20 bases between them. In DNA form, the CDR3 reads TGTGCCAGCAGCTTAGTTTTAAGGGGGGGGCCTGGGTACAATGAGCAGTTCTTC. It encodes CASSLVLRGGPGYNEQFF.

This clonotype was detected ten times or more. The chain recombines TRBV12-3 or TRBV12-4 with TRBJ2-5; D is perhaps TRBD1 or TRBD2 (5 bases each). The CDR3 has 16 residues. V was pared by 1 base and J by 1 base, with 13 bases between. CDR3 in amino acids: CASSLEAGRGQETQYF. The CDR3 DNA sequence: TGTGCCAGCAGTTTAGAAGCAGGGAGAGGCCAAGAGACCCAGTACTTC.

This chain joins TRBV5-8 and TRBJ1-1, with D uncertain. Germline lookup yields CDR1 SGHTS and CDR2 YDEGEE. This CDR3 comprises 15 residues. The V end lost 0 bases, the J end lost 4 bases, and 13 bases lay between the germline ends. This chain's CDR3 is CASSLGVRPITEAFF. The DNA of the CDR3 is TGTGCCAGCAGCTTGGGGGTCCGACCGATCACTGAAGCTTTCTTT.

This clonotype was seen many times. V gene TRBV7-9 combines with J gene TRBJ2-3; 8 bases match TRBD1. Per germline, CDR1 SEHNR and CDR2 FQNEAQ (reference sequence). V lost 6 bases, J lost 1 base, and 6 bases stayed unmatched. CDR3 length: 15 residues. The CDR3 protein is CASRFAGGGTDTQYF. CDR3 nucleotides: TGTGCCAGCAGGTTCGCAGGGGGCGGCACAGATACGCAGTATTTT.

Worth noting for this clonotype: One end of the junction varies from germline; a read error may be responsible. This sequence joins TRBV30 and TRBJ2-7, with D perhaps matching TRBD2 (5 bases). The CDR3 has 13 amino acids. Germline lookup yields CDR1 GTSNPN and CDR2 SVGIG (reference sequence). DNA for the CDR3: TGTGCCTGGAGTGTACTAGGATCCTCCGAGCAGTACTTC. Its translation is CAWSVLGSSEQYF.

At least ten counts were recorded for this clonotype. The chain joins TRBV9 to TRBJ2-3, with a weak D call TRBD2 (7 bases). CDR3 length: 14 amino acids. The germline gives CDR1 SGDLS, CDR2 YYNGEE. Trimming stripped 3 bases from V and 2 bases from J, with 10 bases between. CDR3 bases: TGTGCCAGCAGCGGGGGGGGCCCCACAGATACGCAGTATTTT. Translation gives CASSGGGPTDTQYF.

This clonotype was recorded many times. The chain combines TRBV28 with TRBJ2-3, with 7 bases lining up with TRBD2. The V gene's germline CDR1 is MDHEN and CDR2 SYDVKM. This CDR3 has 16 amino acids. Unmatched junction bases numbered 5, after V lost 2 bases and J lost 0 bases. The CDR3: CASSLNWGGSTDTQYF. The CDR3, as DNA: TGTGCCAGCAGTTTAAATTGGGGGGGGAGCACAGATACGCAGTATTTT.

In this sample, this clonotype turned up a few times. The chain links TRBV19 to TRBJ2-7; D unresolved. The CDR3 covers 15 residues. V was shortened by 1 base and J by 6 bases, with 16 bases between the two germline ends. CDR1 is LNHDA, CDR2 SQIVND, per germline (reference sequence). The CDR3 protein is CASSIVAPPAGEQYF. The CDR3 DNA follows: TGTGCCAGTAGTATAGTGGCCCCCCCCGCTGGCGAGCAGTACTTC.

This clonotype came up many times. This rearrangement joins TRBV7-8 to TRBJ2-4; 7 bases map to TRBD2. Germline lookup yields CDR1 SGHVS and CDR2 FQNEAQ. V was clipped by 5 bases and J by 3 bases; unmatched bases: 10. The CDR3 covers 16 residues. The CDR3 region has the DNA TGTGCCAGCAGCCTCAGCGGGGAAGTGGTCAAAAACATTCAGTACTTC. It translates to CASSLSGEVVKNIQYF.

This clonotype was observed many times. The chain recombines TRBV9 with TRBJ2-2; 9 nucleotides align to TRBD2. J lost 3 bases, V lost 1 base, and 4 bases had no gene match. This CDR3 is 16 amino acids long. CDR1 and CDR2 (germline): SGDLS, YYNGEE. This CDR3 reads CASSVSSGTDTGELFF. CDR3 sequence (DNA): TGTGCCAGCAGCGTATCTAGCGGGACTGACACCGGGGAGCTGTTTTTT.

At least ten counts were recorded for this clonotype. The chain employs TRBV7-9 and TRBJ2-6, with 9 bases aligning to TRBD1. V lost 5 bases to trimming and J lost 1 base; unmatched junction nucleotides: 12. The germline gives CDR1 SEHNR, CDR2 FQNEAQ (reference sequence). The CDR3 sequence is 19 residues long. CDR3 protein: CASSPQWDRVGSGANVLTF. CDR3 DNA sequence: TGTGCCAGCAGCCCCCAATGGGACAGGGTCGGGTCTGGGGCCAACGTCCTGACTTTC.

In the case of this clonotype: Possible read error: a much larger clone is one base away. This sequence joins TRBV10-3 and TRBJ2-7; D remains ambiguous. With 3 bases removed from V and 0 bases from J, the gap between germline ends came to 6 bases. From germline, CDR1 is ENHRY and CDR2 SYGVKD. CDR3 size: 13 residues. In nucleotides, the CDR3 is TGTGCCATCAGTGATGTCCCCTCCTACGAGCAGTACTTC. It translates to CAISDVPSYEQYF.

The chain's CDR3 is CASSISQGFTEAFF. CDR3 nucleotides: TGTGCCAGTAGTATAAGTCAGGGATTTACTGAAGCTTTCTTT. J is TRBJ1-1 and V is TRBV19; weak D call: TRBD1 (5 bases). Germline V gene data show CDR1 as LNHDA and CDR2 as SQIVND (reference sequence). The CDR3 extends over 14 amino acids. Trimming removed 2 bases at V and 5 bases at J, with 12 bases between.

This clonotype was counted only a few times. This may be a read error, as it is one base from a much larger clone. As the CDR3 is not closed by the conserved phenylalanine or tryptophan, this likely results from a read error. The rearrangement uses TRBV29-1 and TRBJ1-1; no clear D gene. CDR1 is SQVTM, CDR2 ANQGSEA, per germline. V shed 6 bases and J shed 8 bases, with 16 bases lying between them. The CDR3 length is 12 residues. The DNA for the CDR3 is TGCAGCGTCCGCGGCCCTGCTCCCGAAGCTTTCTCT. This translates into CSVRGPAPEAFS.

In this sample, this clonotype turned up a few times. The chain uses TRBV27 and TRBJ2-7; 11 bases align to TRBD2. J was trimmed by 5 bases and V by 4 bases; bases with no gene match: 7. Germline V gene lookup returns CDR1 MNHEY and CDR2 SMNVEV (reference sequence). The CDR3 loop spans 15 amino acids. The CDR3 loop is CASSSTSGSLDEQYF. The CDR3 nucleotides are TGTGCCAGCAGTTCTACTAGCGGGAGTTTAGACGAGCAGTACTTC.

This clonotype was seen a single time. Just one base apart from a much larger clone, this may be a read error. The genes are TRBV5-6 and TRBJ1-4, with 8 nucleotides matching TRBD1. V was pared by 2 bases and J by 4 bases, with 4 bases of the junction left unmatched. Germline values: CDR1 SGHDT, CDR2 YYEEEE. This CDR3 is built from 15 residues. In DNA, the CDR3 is TGTGCCAGCAGCTTATTCACAGGGGGTAATGAAAAACTGTTTTTT. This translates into CASSLFTGGNEKLFF.

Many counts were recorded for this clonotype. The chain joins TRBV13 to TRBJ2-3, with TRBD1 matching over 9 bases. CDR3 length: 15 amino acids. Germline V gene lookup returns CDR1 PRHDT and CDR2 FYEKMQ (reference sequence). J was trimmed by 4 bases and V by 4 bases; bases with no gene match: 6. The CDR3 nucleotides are TGTGCCAGCAGCTCCCGGGACAGGGTCCCAGATACGCAGTATTTT. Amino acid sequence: CASSSRDRVPDTQYF.